A selection of T cell receptor beta chains follows, all from one sample in a study of shared clonotypes between healthy human individuals. Method: immunoSEQ multiplex PCR; TCRdb's copy keeps in-frame clones and lacks some. This sample has under 2,000,000 clones, with around 96% found just once. The sample consisted of naive CD8+ T cells sorted from blood. These receptors were taken from a man aged 18 to 29 in good health. CDR3s include the opening cysteine and the closing phenylalanine or tryptophan. The D gene is left open where the match is weak. For some rows the clone size is stated as once, few or many, or as a class when expanded; others skip it.

clone_size: .
v_call: TRBV5-6
d_call: .
j_call: TRBJ2-2
cdr3_aa: CASSLRAGPPGELFF
cdr3_nt: TGTGCCAGCAGCTTGCGGGCAGGGCCCCCCGGGGAGCTGTTTTTT

clone_size: .
v_call: TRBV12-5
d_call: .
j_call: TRBJ2-5
cdr3_aa: CASGFPSWETQYF
cdr3_nt: TGTGCTAGTGGTTTCCCGTCGTGGGAGACCCAGTACTTC

clone_size: .
v_call: TRBV15
d_call: .
j_call: TRBJ2-7
cdr3_aa: CATGAGRNEQYF
cdr3_nt: TGTGCCACCGGAGCAGGGAGGAACGAGCAGTACTTC

clone_size: .
v_call: TRBV27
d_call: .
j_call: TRBJ1-3
cdr3_aa: CASTDSSGNTIYF
cdr3_nt: TGTGCCAGCACCGACAGCTCTGGAAACACCATATATTTT

clone_size: .
v_call: TRBV7-7
d_call: .
j_call: TRBJ2-1
cdr3_aa: CASSLFGGGPGGEQFF
cdr3_nt: TGTGCTAGCAGCTTATTCGGGGGTGGTCCAGGCGGTGAGCAGTTCTTC

clone_size: .
v_call: TRBV6-1
d_call: .
j_call: TRBJ2-7
cdr3_aa: CASSEYRQAAYEQYF
cdr3_nt: TGTGCCAGCAGTGAATATCGACAGGCTGCCTACGAGCAGTACTTC

clone_size: .
v_call: TRBV9
d_call: .
j_call: TRBJ2-7
cdr3_aa: CASSVDGVGGSYEQYF
cdr3_nt: TGTGCCAGCAGCGTAGATGGTGTAGGGGGCTCCTACGAGCAGTACTTC

clone_size: once
v_call: TRBV4-1
d_call: .
j_call: TRBJ2-7
cdr3_aa: CASSQEPGYEQYF
cdr3_nt: TGCGCCAGCAGCCAAGAGCCGGGCTACGAGCAGTACTTC

clone_size: .
v_call: TRBV19
d_call: .
j_call: TRBJ1-4
cdr3_aa: CASSPDRGRSEKLFF
cdr3_nt: TGTGCCAGTAGTCCCGACCGGGGCCGCAGTGAAAAACTGTTTTTT

clone_size: .
v_call: TRBV18
d_call: .
j_call: TRBJ1-3
cdr3_aa: CASSDVDIGNTIYF
cdr3_nt: TGTGCCAGCTCAGACGTTGACATTGGAAACACCATATATTTT

clone_size: .
v_call: TRBV9
d_call: .
j_call: TRBJ2-5
cdr3_aa: CASSVGLGNQETQYF
cdr3_nt: TGTGCCAGCAGCGTAGGCCTGGGTAATCAAGAGACCCAGTACTTC

clone_size: .
v_call: TRBV6-1
d_call: TRBD2
j_call: TRBJ2-7
cdr3_aa: CASCGWLAGGLEQYF
cdr3_nt: TGTGCCAGCTGCGGTTGGCTAGCGGGGGGGCTCGAGCAGTACTTC

clone_size: once
v_call: TRBV10-2
d_call: .
j_call: TRBJ2-7
cdr3_aa: CASSAGSGYEQYF
cdr3_nt: TGCGCCAGCAGTGCCGGTAGCGGCTACGAGCAGTACTTC

clone_size: .
v_call: TRBV7-9
d_call: .
j_call: TRBJ1-1
cdr3_aa: CAKEQLNTEAFF
cdr3_nt: TGTGCCAAAGAGCAATTGAACACTGAAGCTTTCTTT

clone_size: .
v_call: TRBV9
d_call: TRBD2
j_call: TRBJ2-3
cdr3_aa: CASSFDSGTLDTQYF
cdr3_nt: TGTGCCAGCAGCTTTGATAGCGGGACCTTGGATACGCAGTATTTT

clone_size: once
v_call: TRBV4-3
d_call: .
j_call: TRBJ2-7
cdr3_aa: CASSQESTYEQYF
cdr3_nt: TGCGCCAGCAGCCAAGAAAGCACCTACGAGCAGTACTTC

clone_size: .
v_call: TRBV7-8
d_call: .
j_call: TRBJ2-1
cdr3_aa: CASSSLGGLEQFF
cdr3_nt: TGTGCCAGCAGCTCACTGGGGGGACTTGAGCAGTTCTTC

clone_size: .
v_call: TRBV27
d_call: TRBD2
j_call: TRBJ2-3
cdr3_aa: CASSFTTSGGNTDTQYF
cdr3_nt: TGTGCCAGCAGTTTTACGACTAGCGGGGGGAACACAGATACGCAGTATTTT

clone_size: .
v_call: TRBV2
d_call: TRBD2
j_call: TRBJ2-7
cdr3_aa: CASSEATSGVSYEQYF
cdr3_nt: TGTGCCAGCAGTGAAGCGACTAGCGGGGTCTCCTACGAGCAGTACTTC

clone_size: .
v_call: TRBV27
d_call: .
j_call: TRBJ2-7
cdr3_aa: CASRDPMGYEQYF
cdr3_nt: TGTGCCAGCAGGGACCCAATGGGATACGAGCAGTACTTC

clone_size: .
v_call: TRBV11-2
d_call: TRBD1
j_call: TRBJ1-1
cdr3_aa: CASSLGTAEAFF
cdr3_nt: TGTGCCAGCAGCCTCGGGACAGCCGAAGCTTTCTTT

clone_size: .
v_call: TRBV14
d_call: .
j_call: TRBJ2-5
cdr3_aa: CASSHDYLETQYF
cdr3_nt: TGTGCCAGCAGCCACGACTACTTGGAGACCCAGTACTTC

clone_size: .
v_call: TRBV9
d_call: .
j_call: TRBJ2-7
cdr3_aa: CASSVASGWNEQYF
cdr3_nt: TGTGCCAGCAGCGTAGCCTCAGGGTGGAACGAGCAGTACTTC

clone_size: .
v_call: TRBV6-5
d_call: .
j_call: TRBJ2-2
cdr3_aa: CASSRQTENTGELFF
cdr3_nt: TGTGCCAGCAGTCGTCAGACAGAGAACACCGGGGAGCTGTTTTTT

clone_size: .
v_call: TRBV7-9
d_call: TRBD2
j_call: TRBJ2-2
cdr3_aa: CASSPTGLAGVTGELFF
cdr3_nt: TGTGCCAGCAGCCCCACCGGACTAGCGGGAGTAACCGGGGAGCTGTTTTTT

clone_size: .
v_call: TRBV18
d_call: TRBD2
j_call: TRBJ2-5
cdr3_aa: CASSPREGTSGRAEETQYF
cdr3_nt: TGTGCCAGCTCACCACGAGAAGGTACTAGCGGGAGGGCCGAAGAGACCCAGTACTTC

clone_size: .
v_call: TRBV13
d_call: .
j_call: TRBJ2-7
cdr3_aa: CASSRRGGRVYEQYF
cdr3_nt: TGTGCCAGCAGCCGACGAGGGGGGAGGGTTTACGAGCAGTACTTC

clone_size: .
v_call: TRBV6-1
d_call: .
j_call: TRBJ2-7
cdr3_aa: CASSHSGRYEQYF
cdr3_nt: TGTGCCAGCAGTCACTCTGGGAGGTACGAGCAGTACTTC

clone_size: once
v_call: TRBV6-1
d_call: .
j_call: TRBJ2-1
cdr3_aa: CASILGSYNEQFF
cdr3_nt: TGTGCCAGCATCCTAGGTAGTTACAATGAGCAGTTCTTC

clone_size: .
v_call: TRBV10-3
d_call: .
j_call: TRBJ1-5
cdr3_aa: CAISEEGIQPQHF
cdr3_nt: TGTGCCATCAGTGAAGAGGGGATTCAGCCCCAGCATTTT

clone_size: .
v_call: TRBV27
d_call: .
j_call: TRBJ2-1
cdr3_aa: CASSLGRANEQFF
cdr3_nt: TGTGCCAGCAGTTTGGGCAGGGCCAATGAGCAGTTCTTC

clone_size: .
v_call: TRBV12-5
d_call: .
j_call: TRBJ1-1
cdr3_aa: CASGWGTEAFF
cdr3_nt: TGTGCTAGTGGTTGGGGCACTGAAGCTTTCTTT

clone_size: .
v_call: TRBV6-5
d_call: .
j_call: TRBJ2-7
cdr3_aa: CASSYSGWGYEQYF
cdr3_nt: TGTGCCAGCAGTTACTCAGGATGGGGCTACGAGCAGTACTTC

clone_size: .
v_call: TRBV10-3
d_call: .
j_call: TRBJ2-3
cdr3_aa: CAIGGYDVDTQYF
cdr3_nt: TGTGCCATCGGGGGTTACGATGTGGATACGCAGTATTTT

clone_size: .
v_call: TRBV19
d_call: .
j_call: TRBJ2-2
cdr3_aa: CASLQWGTGELFF
cdr3_nt: TGTGCCAGTCTACAATGGGGCACCGGGGAGCTGTTTTTT

clone_size: .
v_call: TRBV4-3
d_call: .
j_call: TRBJ2-2
cdr3_aa: CASSHDGGNTGELFF
cdr3_nt: TGCGCCAGCAGCCATGATGGAGGGAACACCGGGGAGCTGTTTTTT

clone_size: .
v_call: TRBV11-2
d_call: .
j_call: TRBJ1-1
cdr3_aa: CASSWGGPNTEAFF
cdr3_nt: TGTGCCAGCAGCTGGGGAGGTCCGAACACTGAAGCTTTCTTT

clone_size: .
v_call: TRBV19
d_call: .
j_call: TRBJ2-3
cdr3_aa: CASKRLALGRGTDTQYF
cdr3_nt: TGTGCCAGTAAGCGGCTAGCGCTAGGGCGCGGCACAGATACGCAGTATTTT

clone_size: .
v_call: TRBV9
d_call: .
j_call: TRBJ2-5
cdr3_aa: CASSVGNREETQYF
cdr3_nt: TGTGCCAGCAGCGTAGGAAACAGAGAAGAGACCCAGTACTTC

clone_size: .
v_call: TRBV9
d_call: TRBD2
j_call: TRBJ2-3
cdr3_aa: CASSASGRGGRADTQYF
cdr3_nt: TGTGCCAGCAGCGCCTCTGGGCGCGGGGGTCGAGCAGATACGCAGTATTTT

clone_size: .
v_call: TRBV7-9
d_call: TRBD2
j_call: TRBJ2-1
cdr3_aa: CASSRGDKLAGYNEQFF
cdr3_nt: TGTGCCAGCAGCCGGGGGGATAAACTAGCGGGATACAATGAGCAGTTCTTC

clone_size: .
v_call: TRBV9
d_call: .
j_call: TRBJ1-1
cdr3_aa: CASSVGVGRVNTEAFF
cdr3_nt: TGTGCCAGCAGCGTAGGCGTAGGGCGGGTGAACACTGAAGCTTTCTTT

clone_size: once
v_call: TRBV9
d_call: .
j_call: TRBJ1-6
cdr3_aa: CASSVGGSSNSPLHF
cdr3_nt: TGTGCCAGCAGCGTAGGAGGGTCGTCTAATTCACCCCTCCACTTT

clone_size: once
v_call: TRBV11-2
d_call: TRBD1
j_call: TRBJ2-7
cdr3_aa: CASSPGQGGYEQYF
cdr3_nt: TGTGCCAGCAGCCCCGGACAGGGGGGGTACGAGCAGTACTTC

clone_size: .
v_call: TRBV7-9
d_call: TRBD1
j_call: TRBJ2-7
cdr3_aa: CASSRTGTGLPEQYF
cdr3_nt: TGTGCCAGCAGCCGCACCGGGACAGGGCTCCCCGAGCAGTACTTC

clone_size: .
v_call: TRBV4-1
d_call: .
j_call: TRBJ1-4
cdr3_aa: CASSASDSGEKLFF
cdr3_nt: TGCGCCAGCAGCGCATCGGACAGCGGAGAAAAACTGTTTTTT

clone_size: .
v_call: TRBV25-1
d_call: .
j_call: TRBJ2-2
cdr3_aa: CASSEYGGGVGNTGELFF
cdr3_nt: TGTGCCAGCAGTGAATATGGTGGAGGGGTTGGGAACACCGGGGAGCTGTTTTTT